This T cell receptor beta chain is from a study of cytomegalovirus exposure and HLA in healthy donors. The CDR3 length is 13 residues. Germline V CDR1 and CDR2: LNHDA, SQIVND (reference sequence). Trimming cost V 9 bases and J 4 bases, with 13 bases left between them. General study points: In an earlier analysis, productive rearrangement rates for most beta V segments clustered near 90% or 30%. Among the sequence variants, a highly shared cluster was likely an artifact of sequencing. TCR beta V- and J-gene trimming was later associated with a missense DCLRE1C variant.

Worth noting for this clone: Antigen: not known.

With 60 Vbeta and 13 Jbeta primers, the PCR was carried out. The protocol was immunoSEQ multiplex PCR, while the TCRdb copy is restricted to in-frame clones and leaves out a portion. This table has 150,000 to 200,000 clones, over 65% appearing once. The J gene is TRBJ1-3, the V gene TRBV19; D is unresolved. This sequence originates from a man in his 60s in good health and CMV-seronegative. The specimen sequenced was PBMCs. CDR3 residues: CASQILGGNTIYF. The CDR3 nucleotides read TGTGCCAGCCAAATACTGGGCGGAAACACCATATATTTT. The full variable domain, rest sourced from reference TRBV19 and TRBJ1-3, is DGGITQSPKYLFRKEGQNVTLSCEQNLNHDAMYWYRQDPGQGLRLIYYSQIVNDFQKGDIAEGYSVSREKKESFPLTVTSAQKNPTAFYLCASQILGGNTIYFGEGSWLTVV.